This T cell receptor beta chain is from a study of blood T cells in healthy people across ages. Notes on the study in general: Not knowing donor CMV status may have confounded expanded clonotype changes. Roughly linearly, TCR beta diversity per million T cells fell as age increased.

The V gene lost 4 bases and the J gene lost 4 bases, with 16 bases spanning the gap. This CDR3 contains 15 residues. CDR1 MNHEY and CDR2 SVGEGT come from the germline V gene. In the case of this clonotype: The target antigen is unknown.

A second about 7 to 12 cycle PCR used barcoded and J-beta primers. TCRdb redid the calling of the 5' RACE reads with MiXCR, one entry per CDR3 protein. The sample carries about 380,000 distinct CDR3 sequences, about half recorded once. The sequencing sample was made of blood. The source of this sequence is a man between 60 and 70 years old in good health. This rearrangement joins TRBV6-2 or TRBV6-3 to TRBJ1-2; D is unresolved. The CDR3 nucleotides read TGTGCCAGCAGTTTATGGAACACGCAAGTCTATGGCTACACCTTC. Translated: CASSLWNTQVYGYTF.